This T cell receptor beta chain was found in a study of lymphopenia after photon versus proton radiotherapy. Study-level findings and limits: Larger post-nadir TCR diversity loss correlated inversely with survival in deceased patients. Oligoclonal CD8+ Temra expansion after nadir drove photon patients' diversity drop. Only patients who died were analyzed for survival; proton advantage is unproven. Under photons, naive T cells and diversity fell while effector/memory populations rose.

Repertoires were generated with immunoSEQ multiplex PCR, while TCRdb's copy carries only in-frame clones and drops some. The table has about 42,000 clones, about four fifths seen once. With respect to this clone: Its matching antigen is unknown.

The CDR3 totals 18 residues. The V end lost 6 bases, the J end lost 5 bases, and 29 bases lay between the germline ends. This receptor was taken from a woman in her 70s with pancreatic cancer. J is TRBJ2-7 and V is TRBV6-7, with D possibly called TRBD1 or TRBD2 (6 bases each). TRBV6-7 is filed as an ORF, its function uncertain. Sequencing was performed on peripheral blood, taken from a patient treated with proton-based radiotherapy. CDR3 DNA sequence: TGTGCCAGCAGGTCTTCGGGGGCCTACCTCCTACTTATGCACGAGCAGTACTTC. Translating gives CASRSSGAYLLLMHEQYF.